These 26 T cell receptor beta chains were sequenced from one sample in a study of blood T cells in healthy people across ages. A J-beta primer mix and a sample-barcoded 5' primer were used in a second PCR of roughly 7 to 12 cycles. TCRdb re-derived calls from the 5' RACE reads in MiXCR, one entry per CDR3 protein. The data hold about 970,000 distinct CDR3 sequences, with approximately 50% observed a single time. The sample taken for sequencing was blood. These receptors originate from a woman aged 60-75 years in good health.

The rearrangement joins TRBV6-1 to TRBJ2-5; D not resolved. This CDR3 spans 13 amino acids. The V gene lost 6 bases and the J gene lost 2 bases, with 10 bases spanning the gap. Germline CDR1 reads MNHNS; CDR2 reads SASEGT. CDR3 sequence reads: CASRGIEQETQYF. The CDR3 coding sequence is TGTGCCAGCAGGGGGATTGAACAAGAGACCCAGTACTTC.

The chain is built from TRBV4-3 and TRBJ1-4, with TRBD1 as a possible D gene (5 bases). V lost 0 bases, J lost 0 bases, and 5 bases lay in between. The germline V gene encodes CDR1 LGHNA and CDR2 YSLEER. The CDR3 has 15 residues. Written as DNA, the CDR3 is TGCGCCAGCAGCCAAGAGACAGCAACTAATGAAAAACTGTTTTTT. It codes for CASSQETATNEKLFF.

This clonotype was seen more than once but under ten times. The V gene is TRBV4-1, the J gene TRBJ2-1; TRBD2 might be the D (5 bases). CDR1 MGHRA and CDR2 YSYEKL come from the germline V gene. The CDR3 contains 15 residues. V lost 1 base to trimming and J lost 3 bases, with 10 bases between them. CDR3 region: CASSQGSGIYNEQFF. The DNA of the CDR3 is TGCGCCAGCAGCCAAGGCAGCGGAATCTACAATGAGCAGTTCTTC.

This clonotype was detected a few times. The J gene is TRBJ2-3, the V gene TRBV29-1, with a tentative D call TRBD2 (5 bases). The CDR3 spans 12 residues. From germline, CDR1 is SQVTM and CDR2 ANQGSEA. V was pared by 7 bases and J by 8 bases, with 16 bases between. CDR3 in DNA: TGCAGCGCCCGGGTGTCGAGCGGTACGCAGTATTTT. Amino acids: CSARVSSGTQYF.

The rearrangement links TRBV28 to TRBJ1-4; D unclear. The CDR3 loop spans 12 amino acids. CDR1 and CDR2 (germline): MDHEN, SYDVKM. Trimming cost V 7 bases and J 8 bases, with 11 bases left between them. CDR3 loop: CASNLFGEKLFF. CDR3 DNA: TGTGCCAGCAACTTGTTTGGCGAAAAACTGTTTTTT.

The rearrangement joins TRBV4-3 to TRBJ2-5; D may be TRBD1 or TRBD2 (5 bases each). The CDR3 is 18 residues long. Germline V gene lookup returns CDR1 LGHNA and CDR2 YSLEER. The V and J ends lost 1 base and 0 bases respectively, with 18 bases between them. Here the CDR3 reads CASSQVGRTEGHQETQYF. CDR3 bases: TGCGCCAGCAGCCAAGTGGGGCGTACAGAGGGCCACCAAGAGACCCAGTACTTC.

This chain links TRBV6-2 or TRBV6-3 with TRBJ2-3; D may match TRBD1 or TRBD2 (5 bases each). Trimming left V 1 base short and J 2 bases short, with 7 bases between. This CDR3 is 14 amino acids long. Germline-derived CDR1 and CDR2 are MNHEY and SVGEGT. The CDR3: CASSYWDPTDTQYF. The CDR3, as DNA: TGTGCCAGCAGTTACTGGGACCCCACAGATACGCAGTATTTT.

CDR3 sequence: CATRLAGGYNEQFF. For the CDR3, the DNA is TGTGCCACCCGACTAGCGGGAGGGTACAATGAGCAGTTCTTC. The J gene is TRBJ2-1, the V gene TRBV25-1; 14 nucleotides match TRBD2. From germline, CDR1 is MGHDK and CDR2 SYGVNS. Trimming took 10 bases from V and 4 from J; bases not matched to a gene: 3. The CDR3 is made up of 14 amino acids.

The V and J genes are TRBV7-2 and TRBJ2-7, with D perhaps matching TRBD1 (6 bases). The CDR3 is 15 amino acids. Germline CDR1 reads SGHTA; CDR2 reads FQGNSA. Trimming left V 4 bases short and J 3 bases short, with 16 bases between. The CDR3 loop is CASSWTGTSSYEQYF. The CDR3 region has the DNA TGTGCCAGCAGCTGGACCGGGACATCTAGCTACGAGCAGTACTTC.

The gene calls are TRBV14 and TRBJ2-7; D possibly uses TRBD1 or TRBD2 (5 bases each). From germline, CDR1 is SGHDN and CDR2 FVKESK. The CDR3 runs 13 residues. Trimming took off 2 bases at V and 5 bases at J, with 10 bases between the two ends. The CDR3 sequence is CASSQIPGHEQYF. The DNA of the CDR3 is TGTGCCAGCAGCCAAATCCCGGGACACGAGCAGTACTTC.

In this sample, this clonotype turned up a few times. This chain connects TRBV7-9 to TRBJ2-3, with 14 bases fitting TRBD2. CDR1 SEHNR and CDR2 FQNEAQ come from the germline V gene (reference sequence). Trimming at V came to 5 bases and at J to 4 bases, leaving 5 bases not matched to a gene. The CDR3 extends over 16 amino acids. The CDR3 coding sequence is TGTGCCAGCAGCCCCGGGACTAGCGGGAGAGCAGATACGCAGTATTTT. Translation gives CASSPGTSGRADTQYF.

A single count supports this clonotype. It may be a read error: a sequence one base away is much more abundant. The chain carries TRBV18 and TRBJ2-5; D ambiguous. Near its end, the DNA agrees better with TRBJ2-1, so the J call may be wrong. Germline values: CDR1 KGHSH, CDR2 LQKENI. This CDR3 has 12 residues. CDR3 amino acids: CASSSLQETQFF. The CDR3, as DNA: TGTGCCAGCTCATCCTTACAAGAGACCCAGTTCTTC.

This chain uses TRBV12-3 or TRBV12-4 with TRBJ2-1; TRBD2 agrees at 9 bases. This CDR3 contains 17 residues. V trimming: 3 bases; J trimming: 4 bases; junction bases outside the gene matches: 10. The CDR3 region is CASSFPPGTSRYNEQFF. As DNA, the CDR3 is TGTGCCAGCAGTTTCCCCCCCGGGACTAGCAGGTACAATGAGCAGTTCTTC.

V is TRBV3-1 and J is TRBJ2-7; the D call may be TRBD1 or TRBD2 (5 bases each). The length of the CDR3 is 15 residues. V dropped 8 bases and J dropped 0 bases, with 17 bases sitting between them. Germline V CDR1 and CDR2: LGHDT, YNNKEL (reference sequence). CDR3 in DNA: TGTGCCAGCCAAAAGAAGGGGAGATCCTCCTACGAGCAGTACTTC. Translating gives CASQKKGRSSYEQYF.

About this clonotype: At one end, the junction sequence differs from germline, possibly due to a read error. The V gene is TRBV27, the J gene TRBJ2-1; possible D gene TRBD2, 5 bases. This CDR3 region has 14 residues. CDR1 is MNHEY and CDR2 is SMNVEV in the germline V gene (reference sequence). CDR3 sequence reads: CASSLSVATGEQFF. The DNA of the CDR3 is TGTGCCAGCAGTCTATCGGTAGCGACTGGAGAGCAGTTCTTC.

The chain joins TRBV28 to TRBJ2-3; 10 nucleotides align to TRBD2. CDR1 and CDR2 (germline): MDHEN, SYDVKM. The CDR3 totals 18 residues. With V trimmed by 3 bases and J by 2 bases, 11 bases remained unmatched. The CDR3 is CASSFGGVLAGATDTQYF. The CDR3 nucleotides are TGTGCCAGCAGTTTTGGGGGGGTTCTAGCGGGAGCCACAGATACGCAGTATTTT. The variable domain in full, completed from reference TRBV28 and TRBJ2-3, reads DVKVTQSSRYLVKRTGEKVFLECVQDMDHENMFWYRQDPGLGLRLIYFSYDVKMKEKGDIPEGYSVSREKKERFSLILESASTNQTSMYLCASSFGGVLAGATDTQYFGPGTRLTVL.

This clonotype was detected many times. The chain is built from TRBV5-1 and TRBJ2-7; 11 bases align to TRBD2. From germline, CDR1 is SGHRS and CDR2 YFSETQ. V shed 5 bases and J 3 bases; nucleotides not matched to a gene: 4. The CDR3 has 14 amino acids. The CDR3 nucleotides read TGCGCCAGCAGAACCGGGACTAGCGGCTACGAGCAGTACTTC. It translates to CASRTGTSGYEQYF. Drawing the rest from reference TRBV5-1 and TRBJ2-7, the complete variable domain is KAGVTQTPRYLIKTRGQQVTLSCSPISGHRSVSWYQQTPGQGLQFLFEYFSETQRNKGNFPGRFSGRQFSNSRSEMNVSTLELGDSALYLCASRTGTSGYEQYFGPGTRLTVT.

V is TRBV4-1 and J is TRBJ2-3, with no clear D. This CDR3 region has 15 residues. Trimming removed 1 base at V and 6 bases at J, with 14 bases between. Germline CDR1 is MGHRA and CDR2 is YSYEKL. The CDR3 coding sequence is TGCGCCAGCAGCCAAGTAGCAGCAATCGTCGATACGCAGTATTTT. Protein product: CASSQVAAIVDTQYF.

This chain uses TRBV6-6 with TRBJ2-7; D is ambiguous. Germline loops: CDR1 MNHNY, CDR2 SVGAGI (reference sequence). There are 14 residues in the CDR3. V gave up 10 bases and J gave up 3 bases, with 19 bases separating them. The CDR3 coding sequence is TGTGCCACCACCTCTGAAATGGCCGGCTACGAGCAGTACTTC. Amino acids: CATTSEMAGYEQYF.

Written as DNA, the CDR3 is TGCGCCAGCAGTTTGAGTGTGACAGGGGAACCGTCCTACGAGCAGTACTTC. Its translation is CASSLSVTGEPSYEQYF. V and J are TRBV5-1 and TRBJ2-7, with TRBD1 matching 8 bases. V shed 5 bases and J 1 base; nucleotides not matched to a gene: 14. The CDR3 sequence is 17 residues long. CDR1 is SGHRS and CDR2 is YFSETQ in the germline V gene.

In its sample, this clonotype was seen a few times. The chain links TRBV29-1 to TRBJ2-7; 11 nucleotides line up with TRBD1. Germline-derived CDR1 and CDR2 are SQVTM and ANQGSEA. The CDR3 covers 14 residues. Trimming removed 5 bases from V and 1 base from J; junction bases left unmatched: 4. CDR3 coding DNA: TGCAGCGTTTCCGGGACAGGGGGTTCCTACGAGCAGTACTTC. It yields the protein CSVSGTGGSYEQYF.

This clonotype was detected only a few times. The rearrangement joins TRBV6-5 to TRBJ2-1; possibly TRBD2 for D (6 bases). This CDR3 comprises 15 residues. Trimming pared 0 bases from V and 5 bases from J, leaving 11 bases between. Germline V gives CDR1 MNHEY, CDR2 SVGAGI. Here the CDR3 reads CASSYSVAANNEQFF. The CDR3 bases are TGTGCCAGCAGTTACTCGGTAGCGGCTAACAATGAGCAGTTCTTC.

The V and J genes are TRBV6-5 and TRBJ2-1; a weak D match, TRBD1 (6 bases). The J call is uncertain, as TRBJ2-7 better fits the DNA end. There are 15 residues in the CDR3. CDR1 is MNHEY and CDR2 is SVGAGI in the germline V gene. The CDR3 nucleotides are TGTGCCAGCAGTTACAAACAGGGCTCACGAAATGAGCAGTACTTC. It translates to CASSYKQGSRNEQYF.

This clonotype has just a few counts. V and J are TRBV10-3 and TRBJ2-3; D gene ambiguous. V dropped 7 bases and J dropped 4 bases, with 6 bases sitting between them. The CDR3 is 11 amino acids. Germline V gives CDR1 ENHRY, CDR2 SYGVKD. This CDR3 reads CAITKADTQYF. CDR3 nucleotides: TGTGCCATCACCAAGGCAGATACGCAGTATTTT.

The chain links TRBV5-6 to TRBJ1-2, with 11 nucleotides matching TRBD1. V shed 4 bases, J shed 4 bases, and the junction held 6 bases outside the gene matches. Germline V gives CDR1 SGHDT, CDR2 YYEEEE. There are 15 residues in the CDR3. CDR3 bases: TGTGCCAGCAGCGAAGGGACAGGGGGACGCTATGGCTACACCTTC. This gives the protein CASSEGTGGRYGYTF.

V gene TRBV27 combines with J gene TRBJ2-7; D might be TRBD1 (6 bases). The CDR3 covers 16 residues. V lost 6 bases and J 1 base, leaving 19 bases between the germline ends. Germline V gene lookup returns CDR1 MNHEY and CDR2 SMNVEV (reference sequence). The CDR3 protein is CASSLGAGTSSYEQYF. The CDR3 nucleotides are TGTGCCAGCAGCTTGGGCGCCGGGACATCTTCCTACGAGCAGTACTTC.